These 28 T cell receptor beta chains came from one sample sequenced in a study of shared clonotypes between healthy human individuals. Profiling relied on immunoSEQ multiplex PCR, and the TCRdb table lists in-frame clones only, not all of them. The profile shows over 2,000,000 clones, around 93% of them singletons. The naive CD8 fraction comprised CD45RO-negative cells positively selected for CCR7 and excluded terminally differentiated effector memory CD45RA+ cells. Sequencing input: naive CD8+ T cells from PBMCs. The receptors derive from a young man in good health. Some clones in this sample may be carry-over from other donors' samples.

CDR3 amino acids: CASSFKVWGGANVLTF. The DNA of the CDR3 is TGTGCCAGCAGTTTTAAGGTTTGGGGTGGGGCCAACGTCCTGACTTTC. This sequence joins TRBV28 and TRBJ2-6; D not certain. This CDR3 is 16 amino acids long. From germline, CDR1 is MDHEN and CDR2 SYDVKM. V was cut by 3 bases and J by 3 bases, with 12 bases left in between.

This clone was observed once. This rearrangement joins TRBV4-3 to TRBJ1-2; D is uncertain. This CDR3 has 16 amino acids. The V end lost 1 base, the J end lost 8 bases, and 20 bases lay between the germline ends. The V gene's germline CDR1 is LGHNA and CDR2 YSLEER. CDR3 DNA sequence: TGCGCCAGCAGCCAAGCCTTATGGGAGCCCTCTGGGGGCTACACCTTC. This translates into CASSQALWEPSGGYTF.

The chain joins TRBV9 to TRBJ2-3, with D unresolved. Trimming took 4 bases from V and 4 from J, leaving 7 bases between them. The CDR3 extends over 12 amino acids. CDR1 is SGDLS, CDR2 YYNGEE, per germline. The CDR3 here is CASSLYPDTQYF. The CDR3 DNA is TGTGCCAGCAGCCTATATCCAGATACGCAGTATTTT.

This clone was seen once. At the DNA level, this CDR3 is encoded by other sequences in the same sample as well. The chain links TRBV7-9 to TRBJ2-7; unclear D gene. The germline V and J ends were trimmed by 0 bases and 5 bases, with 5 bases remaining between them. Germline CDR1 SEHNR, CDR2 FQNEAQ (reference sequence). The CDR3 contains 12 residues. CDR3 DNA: TGTGCCAGCAGCTTAGCGAACAACGAGCAGTACTTC. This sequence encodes CASSLANNEQYF.

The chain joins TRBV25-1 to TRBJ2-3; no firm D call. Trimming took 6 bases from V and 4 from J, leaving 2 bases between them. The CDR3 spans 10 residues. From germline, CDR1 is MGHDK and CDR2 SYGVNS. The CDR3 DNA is TGTGCCAGCAGAGCAGATACGCAGTATTTT. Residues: CASRADTQYF.

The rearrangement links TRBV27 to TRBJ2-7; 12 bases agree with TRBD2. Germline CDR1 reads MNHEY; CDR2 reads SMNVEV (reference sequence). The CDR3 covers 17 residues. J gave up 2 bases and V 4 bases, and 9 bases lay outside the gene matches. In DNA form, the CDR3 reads TGTGCCAGCAGTTCTTGGACTAGCGGGAAGACACCCTACGAGCAGTACTTC. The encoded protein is CASSSWTSGKTPYEQYF.

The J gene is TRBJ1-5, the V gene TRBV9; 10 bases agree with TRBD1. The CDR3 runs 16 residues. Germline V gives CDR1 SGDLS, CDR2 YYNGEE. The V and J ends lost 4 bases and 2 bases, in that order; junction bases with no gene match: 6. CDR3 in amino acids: CASSRSGTGGNQPQHF. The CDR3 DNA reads TGTGCCAGCAGCCGCTCGGGGACAGGGGGCAATCAGCCCCAGCATTTT.

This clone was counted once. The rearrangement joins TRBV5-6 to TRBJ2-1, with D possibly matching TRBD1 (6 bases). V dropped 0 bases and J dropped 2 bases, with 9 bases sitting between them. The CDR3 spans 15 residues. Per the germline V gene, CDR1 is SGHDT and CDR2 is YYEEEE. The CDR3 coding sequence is TGTGCCAGCAGCTTGGTACAGGGCGCCTACAATGAGCAGTTCTTC. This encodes CASSLVQGAYNEQFF.

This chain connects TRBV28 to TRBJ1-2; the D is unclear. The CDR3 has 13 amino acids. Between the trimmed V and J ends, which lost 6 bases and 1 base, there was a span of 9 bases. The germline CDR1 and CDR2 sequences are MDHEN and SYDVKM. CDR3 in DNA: TGTGCCAGCAGCTTAACATATAACTATGGCTACACCTTC. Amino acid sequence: CASSLTYNYGYTF.

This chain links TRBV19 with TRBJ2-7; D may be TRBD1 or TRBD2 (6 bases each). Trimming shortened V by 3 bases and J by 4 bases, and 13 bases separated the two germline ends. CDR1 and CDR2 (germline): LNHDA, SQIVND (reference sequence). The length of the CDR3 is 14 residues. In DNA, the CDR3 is TGTGCCAGTAGTATCTCGGGGGCAGGTTACGAGCAGTACTTC. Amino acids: CASSISGAGYEQYF.

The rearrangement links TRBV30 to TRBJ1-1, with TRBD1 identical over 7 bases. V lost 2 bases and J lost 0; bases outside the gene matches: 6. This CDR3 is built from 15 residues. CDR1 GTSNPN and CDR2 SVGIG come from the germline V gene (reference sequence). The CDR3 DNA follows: TGTGCCTGGAGTCCGACAGGGTTCCTGAACACTGAAGCTTTCTTT. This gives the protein CAWSPTGFLNTEAFF.

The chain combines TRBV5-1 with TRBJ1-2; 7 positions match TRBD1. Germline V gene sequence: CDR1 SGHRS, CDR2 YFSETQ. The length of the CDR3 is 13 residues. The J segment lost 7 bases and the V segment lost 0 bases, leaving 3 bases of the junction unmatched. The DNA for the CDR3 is TGCGCCAGCAGCTTGGACAGGGGCGGTGGCTACACCTTC. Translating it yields CASSLDRGGGYTF.

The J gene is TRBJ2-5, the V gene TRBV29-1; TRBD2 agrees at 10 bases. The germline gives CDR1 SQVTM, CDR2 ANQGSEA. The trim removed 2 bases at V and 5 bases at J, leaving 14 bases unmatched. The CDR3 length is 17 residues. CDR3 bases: TGCAGCGTTGAAATTGGGGCTAGCGGGAGACTTTCCGAGACCCAGTACTTC. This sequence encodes CSVEIGASGRLSETQYF.

CDR3 sequence reads: CAIKAGSGNLASYNEQFF. CDR3 DNA: TGTGCCATCAAGGCCGGTAGCGGGAATCTAGCATCCTACAATGAGCAGTTCTTC. The chain joins TRBV10-3 to TRBJ2-1; 8 bases are a match to TRBD2. Trimming took 7 bases from V and 1 from J; bases not matched to a gene: 15. The CDR3 covers 18 residues. The germline CDR1 and CDR2 sequences are ENHRY and SYGVKD.

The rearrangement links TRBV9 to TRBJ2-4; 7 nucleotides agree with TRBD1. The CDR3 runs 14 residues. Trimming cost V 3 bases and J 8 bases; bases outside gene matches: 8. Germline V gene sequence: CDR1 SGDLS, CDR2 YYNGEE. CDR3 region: CASSGRGLGDIQYF. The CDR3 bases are TGTGCCAGCAGCGGAAGGGGGCTAGGGGACATTCAGTACTTC.

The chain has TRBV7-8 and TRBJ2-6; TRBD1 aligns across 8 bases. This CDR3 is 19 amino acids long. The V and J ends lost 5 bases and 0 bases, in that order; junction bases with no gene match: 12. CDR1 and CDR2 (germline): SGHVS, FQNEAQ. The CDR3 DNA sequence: TGTGCCAGCAGCCCGCTCGGGACAGGAAGGATCTCTGGGGCCAACGTCCTGACTTTC. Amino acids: CASSPLGTGRISGANVLTF.

The CDR3 spells CASSVGRGYPNEKLFF. DNA of the CDR3: TGTGCCAGCAGCGTAGGGCGGGGGTATCCTAATGAAAAACTGTTTTTT. The chain is built from TRBV9 and TRBJ1-4, with D perhaps matching TRBD1 (5 bases). Germline-derived CDR1 and CDR2 are SGDLS and YYNGEE. The CDR3 has 16 amino acids. Trimming took off 0 bases at V and 3 bases at J, with 12 bases between the two ends.

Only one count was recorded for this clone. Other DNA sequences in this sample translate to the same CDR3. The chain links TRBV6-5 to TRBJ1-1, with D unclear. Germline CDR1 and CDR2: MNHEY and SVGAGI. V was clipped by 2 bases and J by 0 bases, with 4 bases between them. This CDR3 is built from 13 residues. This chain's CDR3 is CASSYRVNTEAFF. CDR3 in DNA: TGTGCCAGCAGTTACCGAGTGAACACTGAAGCTTTCTTT.

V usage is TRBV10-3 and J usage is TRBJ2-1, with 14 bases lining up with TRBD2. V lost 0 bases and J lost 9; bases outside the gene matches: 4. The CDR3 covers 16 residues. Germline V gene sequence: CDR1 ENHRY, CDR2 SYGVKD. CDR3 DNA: TGTGCCATCAGTGAGTCGGGACTAGCGGGAGTTATTGAGCAGTTCTTC. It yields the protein CAISESGLAGVIEQFF.

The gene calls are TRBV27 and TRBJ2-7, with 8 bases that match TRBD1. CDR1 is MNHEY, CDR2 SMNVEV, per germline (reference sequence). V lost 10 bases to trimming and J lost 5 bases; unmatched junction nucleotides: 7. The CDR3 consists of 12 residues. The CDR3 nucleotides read TGTGCCACCAGACAGGGGTCCCACGAGCAGTACTTC. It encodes CATRQGSHEQYF.

The CDR3 nucleotides read TGTGCCAGCAGCTTCCGGGACTCACTATACAATGAGCAGTTCTTC. Its translation: CASSFRDSLYNEQFF. The genes are TRBV7-3 and TRBJ2-1; weak D call: TRBD2 (6 bases). Deletions cut 3 bases from V and 4 bases from J, with 13 bases between. The V gene's germline CDR1 is SGHTA and CDR2 FQGTGA. This CDR3 spans 15 amino acids.

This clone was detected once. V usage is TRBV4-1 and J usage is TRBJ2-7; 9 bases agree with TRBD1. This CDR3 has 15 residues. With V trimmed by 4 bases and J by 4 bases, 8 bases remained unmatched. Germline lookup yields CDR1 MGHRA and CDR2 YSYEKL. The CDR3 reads CASSLRTGVLYEQYF. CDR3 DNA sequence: TGCGCCAGCAGCCTCCGGACAGGGGTGTTATACGAGCAGTACTTC.

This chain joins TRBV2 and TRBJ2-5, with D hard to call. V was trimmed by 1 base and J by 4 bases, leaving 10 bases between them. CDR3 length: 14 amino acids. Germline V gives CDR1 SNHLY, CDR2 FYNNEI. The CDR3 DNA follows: TGTGCCAGCAGTGAAGGGAAGAGAGGAGAGACCCAGTACTTC. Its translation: CASSEGKRGETQYF.

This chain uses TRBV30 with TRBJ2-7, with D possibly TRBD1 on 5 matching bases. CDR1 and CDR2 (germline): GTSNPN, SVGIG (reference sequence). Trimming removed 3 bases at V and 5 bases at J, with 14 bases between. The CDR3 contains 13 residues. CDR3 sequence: CAWSPRDSDEQYF. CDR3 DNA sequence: TGTGCCTGGAGCCCCAGGGATTCCGACGAGCAGTACTTC.

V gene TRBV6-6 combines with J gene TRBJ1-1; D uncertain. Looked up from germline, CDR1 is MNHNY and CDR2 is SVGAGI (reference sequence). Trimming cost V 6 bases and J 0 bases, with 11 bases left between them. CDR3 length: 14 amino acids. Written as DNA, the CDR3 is TGTGCCAGCAGGGGCCACATAGTGAACACTGAAGCTTTCTTT. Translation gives CASRGHIVNTEAFF.

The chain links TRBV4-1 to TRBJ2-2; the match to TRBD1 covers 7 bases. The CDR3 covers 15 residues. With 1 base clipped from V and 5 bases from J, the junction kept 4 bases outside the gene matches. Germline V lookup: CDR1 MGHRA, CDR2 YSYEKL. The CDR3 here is CASSQGDSLTGELFF. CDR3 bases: TGCGCCAGCAGCCAAGGGGACAGCTTGACCGGGGAGCTGTTTTTT.

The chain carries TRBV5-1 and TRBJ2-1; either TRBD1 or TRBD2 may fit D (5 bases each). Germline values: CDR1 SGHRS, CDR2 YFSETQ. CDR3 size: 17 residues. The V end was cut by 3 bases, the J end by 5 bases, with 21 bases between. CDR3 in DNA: TGCGCCAGCAGCTCCCCTAGGGTAGGGTCGGGGCACAATGAGCAGTTCTTC. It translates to CASSSPRVGSGHNEQFF. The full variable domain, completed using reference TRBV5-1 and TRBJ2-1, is KAGVTQTPRYLIKTRGQQVTLSCSPISGHRSVSWYQQTPGQGLQFLFEYFSETQRNKGNFPGRFSGRQFSNSRSEMNVSTLELGDSALYLCASSSPRVGSGHNEQFFGPGTRLTVL.

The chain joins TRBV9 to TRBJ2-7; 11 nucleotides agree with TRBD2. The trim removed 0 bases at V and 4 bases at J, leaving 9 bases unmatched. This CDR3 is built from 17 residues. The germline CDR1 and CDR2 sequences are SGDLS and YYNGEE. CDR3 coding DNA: TGTGCCAGCAGCGTAGGTAGCGGGAGGGTGGGTGTGTACGAGCAGTACTTC. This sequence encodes CASSVGSGRVGVYEQYF.